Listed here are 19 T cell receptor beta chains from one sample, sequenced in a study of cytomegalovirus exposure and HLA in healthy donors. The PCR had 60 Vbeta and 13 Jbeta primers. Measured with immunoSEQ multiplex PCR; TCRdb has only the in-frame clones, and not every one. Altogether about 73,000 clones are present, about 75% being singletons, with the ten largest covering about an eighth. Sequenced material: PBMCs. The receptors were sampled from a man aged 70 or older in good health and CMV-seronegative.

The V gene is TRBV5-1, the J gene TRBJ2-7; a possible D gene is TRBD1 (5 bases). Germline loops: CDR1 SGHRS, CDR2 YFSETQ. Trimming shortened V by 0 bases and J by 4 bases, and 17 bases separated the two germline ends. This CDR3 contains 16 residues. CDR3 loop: CASSLAAQGGRYEQYF. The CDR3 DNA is TGCGCCAGCAGCTTGGCCGCGCAGGGTGGACGGTACGAGCAGTACTTC.

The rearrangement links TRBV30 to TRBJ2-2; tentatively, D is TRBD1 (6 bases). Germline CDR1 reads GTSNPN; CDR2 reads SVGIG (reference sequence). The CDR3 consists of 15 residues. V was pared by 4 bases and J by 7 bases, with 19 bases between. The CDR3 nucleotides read TGTGCCTGGACGCTGGGGGCCCAGGGCGACGGGGAGCTGTTTTTT. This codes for CAWTLGAQGDGELFF.

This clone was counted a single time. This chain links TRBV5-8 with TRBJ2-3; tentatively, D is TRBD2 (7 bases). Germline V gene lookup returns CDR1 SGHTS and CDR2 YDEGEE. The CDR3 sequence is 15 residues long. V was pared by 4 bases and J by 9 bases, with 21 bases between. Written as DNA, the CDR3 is TGTGCCAGCAGCCCCCTGGCGGGGGCTCGGGGGACGCAGTATTTT. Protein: CASSPLAGARGTQYF. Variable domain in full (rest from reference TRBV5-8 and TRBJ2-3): EAGVTQSPTHLIKTRGQQATLRCSPISGHTSVYWYQQALGLGLQFLLWYDEGEERNRGNFPPRFSGRQFPNYSSELNVNALELEDSALYLCASSPLAGARGTQYFGPGTRLTVL.

The CDR3: CASSLYLNGAFF. Here the CDR3 DNA reads TGTGCCAGCAGTTTATACCTTAACGGGGCTTTCTTT. The rearrangement joins TRBV28 to TRBJ1-1; D gene ambiguous. CDR1 is MDHEN and CDR2 is SYDVKM in the germline V gene. Trimming shortened V by 1 base and J by 11 bases, and 11 bases separated the two germline ends. The CDR3 loop spans 12 amino acids.

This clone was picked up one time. The CDR3 spells CASSLDMAGEGDTQYF. CDR3 in DNA: TGTGCCAGCAGCTTGGATATGGCGGGGGAGGGAGATACGCAGTATTTT. The chain recombines TRBV5-6 with TRBJ2-3; 7 bases are a match to TRBD2. The V gene end was trimmed by 0 bases and the J gene end by 5 bases; junction bases not matched to a gene: 9. CDR3 length equals 16 residues. In germline, CDR1 is SGHDT, CDR2 YYEEEE.

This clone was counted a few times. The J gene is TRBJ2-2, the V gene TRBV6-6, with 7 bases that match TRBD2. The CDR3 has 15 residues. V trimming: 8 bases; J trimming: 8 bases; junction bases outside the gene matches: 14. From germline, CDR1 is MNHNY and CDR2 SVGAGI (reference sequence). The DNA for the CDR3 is TGTGCCAGCGGGAGCGGCGGGAGTGAGTCGGGGGAGCTGTTTTTT. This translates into CASGSGGSESGELFF.

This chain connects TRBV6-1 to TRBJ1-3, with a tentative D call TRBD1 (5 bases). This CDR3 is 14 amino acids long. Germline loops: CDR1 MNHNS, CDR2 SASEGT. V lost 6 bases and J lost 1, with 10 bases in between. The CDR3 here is CASRPQESGNTIYF. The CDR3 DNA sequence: TGTGCCAGCAGGCCACAGGAATCTGGAAACACCATATATTTT.

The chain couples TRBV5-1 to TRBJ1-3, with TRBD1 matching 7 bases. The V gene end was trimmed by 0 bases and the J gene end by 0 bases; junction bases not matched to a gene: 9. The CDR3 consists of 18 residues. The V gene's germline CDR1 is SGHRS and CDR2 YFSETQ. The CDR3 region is CASSLDGGDSSSGNTIYF. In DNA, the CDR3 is TGCGCCAGCAGCTTGGACGGAGGGGACAGTAGCTCTGGAAACACCATATATTTT.

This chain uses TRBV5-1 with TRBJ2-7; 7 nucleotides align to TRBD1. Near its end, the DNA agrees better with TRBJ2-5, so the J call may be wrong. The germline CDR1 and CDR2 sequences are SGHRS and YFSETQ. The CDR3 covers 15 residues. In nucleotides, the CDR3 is TGCGCCAGCAGCTCTATACAGGGGTTTCAAGAGACCCAGTACTTC. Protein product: CASSSIQGFQETQYF.

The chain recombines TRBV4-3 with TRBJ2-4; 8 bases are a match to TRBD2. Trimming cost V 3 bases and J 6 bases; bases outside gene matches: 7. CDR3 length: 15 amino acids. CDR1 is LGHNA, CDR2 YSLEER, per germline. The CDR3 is CASSHDSGLGNIQYF. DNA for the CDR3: TGCGCCAGCAGCCATGATTCGGGACTAGGAAACATTCAGTACTTC.

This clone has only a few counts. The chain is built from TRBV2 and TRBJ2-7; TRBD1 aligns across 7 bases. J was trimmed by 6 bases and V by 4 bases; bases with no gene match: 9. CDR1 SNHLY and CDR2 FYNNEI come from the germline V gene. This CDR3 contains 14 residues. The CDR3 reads CASSVNRGSREQYF. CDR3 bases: TGTGCCAGCAGTGTCAACAGGGGTTCTCGCGAGCAGTACTTC. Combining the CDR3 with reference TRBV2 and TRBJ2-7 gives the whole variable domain EPEVTQTPSHQVTQMGQEVILRCVPISNHLYFYWYRQILGQKVEFLVSFYNNEISEKSEIFDDQFSVERPDGSNFTLKIRSTKLEDSAMYFCASSVNRGSREQYFGPGTRLTVT.

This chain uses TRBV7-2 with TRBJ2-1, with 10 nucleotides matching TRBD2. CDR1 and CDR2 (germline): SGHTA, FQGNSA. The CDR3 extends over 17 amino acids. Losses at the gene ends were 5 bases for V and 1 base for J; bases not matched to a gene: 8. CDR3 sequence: CASSLDSGGASYNEQFF. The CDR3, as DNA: TGTGCCAGCAGCCTTGACAGCGGGGGGGCTTCCTACAATGAGCAGTTCTTC.

Here the CDR3 DNA reads TGTGCCAGCAGCTTAGAGTGGGGGGTCGCTAACTATGGCTACACCTTC. Amino acid sequence: CASSLEWGVANYGYTF. This chain links TRBV7-2 with TRBJ1-2, with a possible D match to TRBD1 (5 bases). Trimming cost V 1 base and J 0 bases, with 12 bases left between them. The CDR3 consists of 16 residues. Germline values: CDR1 SGHTA, CDR2 FQGNSA.

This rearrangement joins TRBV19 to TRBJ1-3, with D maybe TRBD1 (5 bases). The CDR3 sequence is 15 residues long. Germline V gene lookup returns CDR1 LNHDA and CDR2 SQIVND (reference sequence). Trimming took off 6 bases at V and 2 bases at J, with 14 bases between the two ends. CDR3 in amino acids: CASSRTGEAGNTIYF. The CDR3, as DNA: TGTGCCAGTAGCCGAACAGGTGAAGCTGGAAACACCATATATTTT.

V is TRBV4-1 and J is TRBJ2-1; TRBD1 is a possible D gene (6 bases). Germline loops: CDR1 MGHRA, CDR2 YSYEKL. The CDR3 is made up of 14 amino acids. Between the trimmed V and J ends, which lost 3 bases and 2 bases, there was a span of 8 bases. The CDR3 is CASSQGAAYNEQFF. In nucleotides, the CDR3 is TGCGCCAGCAGCCAGGGGGCAGCCTACAATGAGCAGTTCTTC.

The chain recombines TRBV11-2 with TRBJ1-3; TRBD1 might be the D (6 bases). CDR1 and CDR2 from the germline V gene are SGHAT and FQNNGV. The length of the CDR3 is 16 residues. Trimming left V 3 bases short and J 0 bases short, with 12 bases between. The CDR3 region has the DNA TGTGCCAGCAGCTTTAGGCAGGGGTTCTCTGGAAACACCATATATTTT. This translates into CASSFRQGFSGNTIYF.

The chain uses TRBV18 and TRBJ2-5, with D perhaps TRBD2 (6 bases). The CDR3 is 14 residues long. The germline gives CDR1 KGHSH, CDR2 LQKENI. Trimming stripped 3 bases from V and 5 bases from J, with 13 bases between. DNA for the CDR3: TGTGCCAGCTCACCGCTCATGGAGGGGGAGACCCAGTACTTC. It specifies CASSPLMEGETQYF.

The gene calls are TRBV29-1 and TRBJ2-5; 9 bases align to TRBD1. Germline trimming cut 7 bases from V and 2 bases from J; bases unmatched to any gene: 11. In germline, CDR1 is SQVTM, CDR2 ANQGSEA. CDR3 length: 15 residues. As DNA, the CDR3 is TGCAGCGGTGCGCCTTGGACAGGGGCTCAAGAGACCCAGTACTTC. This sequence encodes CSGAPWTGAQETQYF.

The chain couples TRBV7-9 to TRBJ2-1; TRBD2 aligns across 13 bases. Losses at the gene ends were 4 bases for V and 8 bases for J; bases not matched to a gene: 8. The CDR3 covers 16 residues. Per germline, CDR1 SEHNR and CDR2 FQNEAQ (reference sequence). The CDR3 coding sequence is TGTGCCAGCAGCTCAACCGGGACTAGCGGGAAAGATGAGCAGTTCTTC. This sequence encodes CASSSTGTSGKDEQFF.